What follows describes a single TCR beta chain. These data are taken from a study of OX40 agonist ivuxolimab in advanced cancers. Study as a whole: Ivuxolimab, an antibody acting as an agonist of OX40 (CD134), was used to treat patients.

Sequenced by immunoSEQ multiplex PCR; TCRdb stores in-frame clones only, minus some. The data hold 55,000 to 65,000 clones, with approximately 89% observed a single time. Germline lookup yields CDR1 SEHNR and CDR2 FQNEAQ (reference sequence). V was shortened by 1 base and J by 4 bases, with 14 bases between the two germline ends. This CDR3 comprises 15 residues. The V call is TRBV7-9, the J call TRBJ2-7; no clear D. The material sequenced was CD4+ or CD8+ T cells sorted from blood, taken in a trial of the OX40 agonist ivuxolimab. This sequence originates from an adult with an advanced solid tumor such as melanoma, head and neck, liver or kidney cancer. The CDR3 DNA reads TGTGCCAGCAGCTTAGTTGATAGAGGTTCGTACGAGCAGTACTTC. This encodes CASSLVDRGSYEQYF. Full variable domain (remainder filled in from reference TRBV7-9 and TRBJ2-7): DTGVSQNPRHKITKRGQNVTFRCDPISEHNRLYWYRQTLGQGPEFLTYFQNEAQLEKSRLLSDRFSAERPKGSFSTLEIQRTEQGDSAMYLCASSLVDRGSYEQYFGPGTRLTVT.